What follows are 20 T cell receptor beta chains derived from one specimen sequenced in a study of cytomegalovirus exposure and HLA in healthy donors. Primers for the PCR totalled 60 Vbeta and 13 Jbeta. Using immunoSEQ multiplex PCR, the repertoire was profiled, and TCRdb retains in-frame clones only, with some absent. Here the sample spans 100,000 to 150,000 clones, 75% to 90% being singletons. Input material: PBMCs. Receptors were obtained from a young man in good health and CMV-seropositive.

In regard to this clone: One end of the junction fails to match germline, which may point to a read error. V is TRBV6-1 and J is TRBJ1-2, with TRBD1 as a possible D gene (6 bases). Germline lookup yields CDR1 MNHNS and CDR2 SASEGT. CDR3 length: 16 amino acids. CDR3 protein: CASTEPGRGPNYGYTF. In DNA, the CDR3 is TGTGCCAGCACTGAACCGGGCAGGGGACCAAATTATGGCTACACCTTC.

This chain uses TRBV15 with TRBJ2-1; tentative D call: TRBD2 (5 bases). CDR1 is LNHNV and CDR2 is YYDKDF in the germline V gene (reference sequence). This CDR3 has 17 amino acids. V shed 5 bases and J shed 4 bases, with 21 bases lying between them. CDR3 protein: CATSGKGSRHPYNEQFF. DNA of the CDR3: TGTGCCACCAGCGGAAAAGGGAGTCGTCATCCATACAATGAGCAGTTCTTC.

This chain connects TRBV9 to TRBJ1-1, with D unresolved. Germline V gives CDR1 SGDLS, CDR2 YYNGEE. The CDR3 is 13 residues long. Trimming took 3 bases from V and 7 from J, leaving 13 bases between them. The CDR3 sequence: CASSAGGGLEAFF. The CDR3 DNA sequence: TGTGCCAGCAGCGCCGGAGGAGGCCTTGAAGCTTTCTTT.

This clone was observed once. The J gene is TRBJ1-1, the V gene TRBV25-1; possibly TRBD1 for D (6 bases). The V end lost 4 bases, the J end lost 10 bases, and 16 bases lay between the germline ends. The CDR3 length is 13 residues. CDR1 and CDR2 from the germline V gene are MGHDK and SYGVNS. This CDR3 is CASSARGGFGAFF. Here the CDR3 DNA reads TGTGCCAGCAGTGCCCGAGGGGGATTTGGAGCTTTCTTT.

Notes on this clone: Other DNA sequences in this sample translate to the same CDR3. The V call is TRBV5-1, the J call TRBJ2-5; D is perhaps TRBD1 (7 bases). V gave up 0 bases and J gave up 2 bases, with 8 bases separating them. The CDR3 spans 14 residues. Germline V CDR1 and CDR2: SGHRS, YFSETQ. In DNA, the CDR3 is TGCGCCAGCAGCTTGGCAGGGGGGCAAGAGACCCAGTACTTC. Its protein is CASSLAGGQETQYF.

Comment on this clone: Other DNA sequences in this specimen translate into the identical CDR3. The chain recombines TRBV19 with TRBJ2-7; 11 nucleotides line up with TRBD1. Germline V CDR1 and CDR2: LNHDA, SQIVND (reference sequence). V was pared by 8 bases and J by 1 base, with 7 bases of the junction left unmatched. This CDR3 contains 15 residues. The CDR3 DNA sequence: TGTGCCAGTTCTTACCGGGACAGGGGGTCCTACGAGCAGTACTTC. It specifies CASSYRDRGSYEQYF.

CDR3 sequence reads: CASSKDRVDEQYF. The CDR3, as DNA: TGTGCCAGCAGCAAGGACAGGGTCGACGAGCAGTACTTC. V usage is TRBV11-3 and J usage is TRBJ2-7; 8 bases align to TRBD1. This CDR3 spans 13 amino acids. Germline V gene data show CDR1 as SGHNT and CDR2 as YENEEA. V shed 5 bases, J shed 5 bases, and the junction held 5 bases outside the gene matches.

The chain has TRBV6-1 and TRBJ2-3; no reliable D call. Germline V gene data show CDR1 as MNHNS and CDR2 as SASEGT. Deletions cut 1 base from V and 6 bases from J, with 5 bases between. This CDR3 is built from 12 residues. CDR3 amino acids: CASSEVGDTQYF. In DNA form, the CDR3 reads TGTGCCAGCAGTGAAGTCGGTGATACGCAGTATTTT.

The rearrangement uses TRBV7-9 and TRBJ1-2, with 7 bases fitting TRBD1. This CDR3 region has 13 residues. In germline, CDR1 is SEHNR, CDR2 FQNEAQ (reference sequence). The trim removed 5 bases at V and 4 bases at J, leaving 4 bases unmatched. The DNA for the CDR3 is TGTGCCAGCAGCCCGGGACAGTTCTATGGCTACACCTTC. Encoded protein: CASSPGQFYGYTF. Full variable domain (rest looked up from reference TRBV7-9 and TRBJ1-2): DTGVSQNPRHKITKRGQNVTFRCDPISEHNRLYWYRQTLGQGPEFLTYFQNEAQLEKSRLLSDRFSAERPKGSFSTLEIQRTEQGDSAMYLCASSPGQFYGYTFGSGTRLTVV.

DNA of the CDR3: TGTGCCTGGAGTCGGGAACAGTCGAACACTGAAGCTTTCTTT. Residues: CAWSREQSNTEAFF. The V and J genes are TRBV30 and TRBJ1-1, with no clear D. The CDR3 contains 14 residues. The V end was cut by 2 bases, the J end by 1 base, with 11 bases between. The V gene's germline CDR1 is GTSNPN and CDR2 SVGIG (reference sequence).

The rearrangement links TRBV27 to TRBJ1-2, with a tentative D call TRBD1 (6 bases). The V end was cut by 6 bases, the J end by 4 bases, with 15 bases between. The V gene's germline CDR1 is MNHEY and CDR2 SMNVEV (reference sequence). CDR3 length: 14 residues. The CDR3 nucleotides read TGTGCCAGCAGGGGGACACTTGGGGCCTATGGCTACACCTTC. Protein: CASRGTLGAYGYTF.

The chain employs TRBV4-1 and TRBJ2-2, with 7 bases identical to TRBD1. The germline gives CDR1 MGHRA, CDR2 YSYEKL. The CDR3 length is 16 residues. V dropped 1 base and J dropped 4; count of bases not matched to a gene: 6. CDR3: CASSQVRGQGTGELFF. The CDR3 coding sequence is TGCGCCAGCAGCCAAGTGAGGGGGCAGGGCACCGGGGAGCTGTTTTTT.

The chain has TRBV12-5 and TRBJ2-2; weak D call: TRBD1 (6 bases). The V gene lost 1 base and the J gene lost 3 bases, with 15 bases spanning the gap. The CDR3 totals 17 residues. Per the germline V gene, CDR1 is LGHNT and CDR2 is FRNRAP. CDR3 nucleotide sequence: TGTGCTAGTGGTTTGGGCGGACAGCTTTATGACACCGGGGAGCTGTTTTTT. It codes for CASGLGGQLYDTGELFF.

V gene TRBV21-1 combines with J gene TRBJ1-2. TRBV21-1 is shown as a pseudogene. CDR3 length: 13 residues. The CDR3 DNA reads as TGTGCCAGCAGCAAAGCTACTAACTATGGCTACACCTTC. Protein: CASSKATNYGYTF.

This chain connects TRBV2 to TRBJ1-3; TRBD1 agrees at 8 bases. V trimming: 2 bases; J trimming: 2 bases; junction bases outside the gene matches: 2. This CDR3 comprises 15 residues. Germline-derived CDR1 and CDR2 are SNHLY and FYNNEI. CDR3 nucleotides: TGTGCCAGCAGTGAACAGGGGGCGGCTGGAAACACCATATATTTT. Translation gives CASSEQGAAGNTIYF.

The rearrangement uses TRBV7-6 and TRBJ1-6; tentative D call: TRBD1 (6 bases). This CDR3 contains 17 residues. Germline assignment: CDR1 SGHVS and CDR2 FNYEAQ. V lost 5 bases and J 9 bases, leaving 23 bases between the germline ends. CDR3 coding DNA: TGTGCCAGCAGCGGACAGAGACCTGTGACTGCCTCTTCACCCCTCCACTTT. This sequence encodes CASSGQRPVTASSPLHF.

The chain has TRBV7-8 and TRBJ1-5; possible D gene TRBD1, 5 bases. Germline CDR1 reads SGHVS; CDR2 reads FQNEAQ. The CDR3 length is 15 residues. V lost 1 base and J 2 bases, leaving 9 bases between the germline ends. CDR3 amino acids: CASSLDRWGNQPQHF. The CDR3, as DNA: TGTGCCAGCAGCTTAGACAGGTGGGGCAATCAGCCCCAGCATTTT.

The chain recombines TRBV9 with TRBJ2-7, with 10 bases that match TRBD1. CDR3 size: 15 residues. Trimming took 4 bases from V and 5 from J; bases not matched to a gene: 9. The germline CDR1 and CDR2 sequences are SGDLS and YYNGEE. CDR3 in amino acids: CASSNPGTGDDEQYF. The CDR3, as DNA: TGTGCCAGCAGCAACCCCGGGACAGGGGACGACGAGCAGTACTTC.

V is TRBV5-4 and J is TRBJ2-1, with D possibly being TRBD2 (6 bases). The CDR3 runs to 12 residues. The V gene lost 3 bases and the J gene lost 8 bases, with 9 bases spanning the gap. The germline gives CDR1 SGHNT, CDR2 YYREEE (reference sequence). CDR3: CASSSGGYEQFF. CDR3 nucleotide sequence: TGTGCCAGCAGCTCCGGGGGATATGAGCAGTTCTTC.

The chain is built from TRBV9 and TRBJ2-7; D is possibly TRBD2 (7 bases). The germline gives CDR1 SGDLS, CDR2 YYNGEE. The ends were cut back, 4 bases at V and 6 bases at J, with 20 bases in the middle. The CDR3 loop spans 15 amino acids. CDR3 in amino acids: CASSSGGGLRAEQYF. CDR3 DNA sequence: TGTGCCAGCAGCTCGGGGGGCGGGTTACGGGCCGAGCAGTACTTC.